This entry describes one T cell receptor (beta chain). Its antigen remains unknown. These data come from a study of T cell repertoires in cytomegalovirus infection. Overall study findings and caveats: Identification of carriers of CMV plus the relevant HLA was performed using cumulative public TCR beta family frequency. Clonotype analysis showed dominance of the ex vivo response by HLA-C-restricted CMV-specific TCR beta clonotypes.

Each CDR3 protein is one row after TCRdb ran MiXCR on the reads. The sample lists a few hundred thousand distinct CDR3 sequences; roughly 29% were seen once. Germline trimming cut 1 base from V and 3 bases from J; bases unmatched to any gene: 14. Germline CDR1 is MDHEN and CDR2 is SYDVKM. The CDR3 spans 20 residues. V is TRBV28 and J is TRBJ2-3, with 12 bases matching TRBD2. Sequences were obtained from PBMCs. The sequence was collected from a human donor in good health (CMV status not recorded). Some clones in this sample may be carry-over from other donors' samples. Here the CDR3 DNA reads TGTGCCAGCAGTTTATCCCTCGCGCTAGCGGGAGGGCCGCGGACAGATACGCAGTATTTT. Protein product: CASSLSLALAGGPRTDTQYF.